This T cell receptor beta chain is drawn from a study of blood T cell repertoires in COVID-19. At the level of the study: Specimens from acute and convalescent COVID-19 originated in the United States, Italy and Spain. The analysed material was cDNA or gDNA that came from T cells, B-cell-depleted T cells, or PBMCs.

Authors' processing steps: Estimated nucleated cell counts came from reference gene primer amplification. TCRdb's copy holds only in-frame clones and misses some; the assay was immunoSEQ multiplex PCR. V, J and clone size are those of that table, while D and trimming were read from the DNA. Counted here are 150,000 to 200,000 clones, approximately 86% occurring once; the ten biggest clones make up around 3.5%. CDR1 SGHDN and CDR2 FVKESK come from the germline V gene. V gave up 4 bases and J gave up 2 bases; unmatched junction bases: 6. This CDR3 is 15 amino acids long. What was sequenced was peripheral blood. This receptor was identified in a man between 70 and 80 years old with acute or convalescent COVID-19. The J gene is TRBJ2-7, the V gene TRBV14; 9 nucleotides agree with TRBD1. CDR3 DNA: TGTGCCAGCAGCCCGGGACAGGGAAGGACCTACGAGCAGTACTTC. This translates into CASSPGQGRTYEQYF. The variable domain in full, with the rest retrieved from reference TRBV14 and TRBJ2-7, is EAGVTQFPSHSVIEKGQTVTLRCDPISGHDNLYWYRRVMGKEIKFLLHFVKESKQDESGMPNNRFLAERTGGTYSTLKVQPAELEDSGVYFCASSPGQGRTYEQYFGPGTRLTVT.